This TCR beta chain appears in the sequencing data of a study of cytomegalovirus exposure and HLA in healthy donors. Overall study results and limits: Later work showed greater clonal expansion in HLA-associated TCR beta chains than in equally common others. While the bulk of TCR sequences proved rare, some public TCRs turned up in many donors. Donor immune exposure was known only as CMV serostatus. Most likely, a cluster of highly shared sequence variants arose as a sequencing artifact.

PCR involved 60 Vbeta and 13 Jbeta primers. TCRdb's table, derived via immunoSEQ multiplex PCR, lists solely in-frame clones and lacks some. The table has over 85,000 clones, roughly 80% seen once. In regard to this clone: Its target is unknown.

Germline assignment: CDR1 SGHVS and CDR2 FQNEAQ. The CDR3 consists of 15 residues. V dropped 6 bases and J dropped 5; count of bases not matched to a gene: 8. The material sequenced was PBMCs. The V call is TRBV7-8, the J call TRBJ2-1; TRBD2 agrees at 9 bases. The TCR originated in a man aged 40-55 years in good health and CMV-seronegative. CDR3 sequence: CASRSGLAYNNEQFF. Written as DNA, the CDR3 is TGTGCCAGCAGGTCGGGACTAGCATATAACAATGAGCAGTTCTTC.